These 30 T cell receptor beta chains were sequenced from one sample in a study of type 1 regulatory T cells. TCRdb called the reads again in MiXCR, with one record for every CDR3 protein. Of roughly 18,000 distinct CDR3 sequences listed, 10% were seen once; the top ten hold under 3.5%. The material sequenced was CD4+ T cells, either the whole sample or a sorted fraction (not recorded which). These receptors came from a human donor in good health.

This clonotype was recorded a few times. The chain couples TRBV14 to TRBJ1-5, with D unclear. CDR3 size: 13 residues. Trimming took 5 bases from V and 5 from J, leaving 10 bases between them. The germline V gene has CDR1 SGHDN and CDR2 FVKESK. CDR3 residues: CASSKQRDQPQHF. The CDR3 nucleotides are TGTGCCAGCAGCAAGCAGCGCGATCAGCCCCAGCATTTT.

This clonotype was found a few times. The chain joins TRBV7-8 to TRBJ2-4; TRBD2 matches at 8 bases. V gave up 5 bases and J gave up 7 bases; unmatched junction bases: 13. Germline loops: CDR1 SGHVS, CDR2 FQNEAQ. This CDR3 contains 16 residues. Written as DNA, the CDR3 is TGTGCCAGCAGCCCGAGGCGGGGGGCGTCTGGGAACATTCAGTACTTC. Encoded protein: CASSPRRGASGNIQYF.

This clonotype showed up many times. The chain uses TRBV6-5 and TRBJ2-7, with D possibly TRBD1 on 5 matching bases. CDR1 and CDR2 (germline): MNHEY, SVGAGI. This CDR3 is 15 amino acids long. The V end lost 0 bases, the J end lost 2 bases, and 11 bases lay between the germline ends. The CDR3 is CASSYSGVGTYEQYF. The CDR3 nucleotides read TGTGCCAGCAGTTACTCAGGGGTTGGAACCTACGAGCAGTACTTC.

This clonotype was seen only once. A much larger clonotype is one base distant, so this may be a read error. The chain carries TRBV5-5 and TRBJ1-1; no firm D call. Germline V gene data show CDR1 as SGHKS and CDR2 as YYEKEE (reference sequence). This CDR3 is 14 amino acids long. For the CDR3, the DNA is TGTGCCAGCAGCCTCAGACATCCGAACATTGAAGCTTTCTTT. This translates into CASSLRHPNIEAFF.

This clonotype was observed at least ten times. The chain employs TRBV11-2 and TRBJ2-1, with 11 bases that match TRBD2. The J segment lost 8 bases and the V segment lost 2 bases, leaving 8 bases of the junction unmatched. Germline values: CDR1 SGHAT, CDR2 FQNNGV. The CDR3 extends over 16 amino acids. Written as DNA, the CDR3 is TGTGCCAGCAGCTTAAGGGATAGCGGGAGGGGAGATGAGCAGTTCTTC. This codes for CASSLRDSGRGDEQFF.

By frequency in the sample, this clonotype is medium-sized (0.01 to 0.1%). This chain links TRBV5-1 with TRBJ1-5; the D gene is possibly TRBD1 (6 bases). The V end was cut by 3 bases, the J end by 4 bases, with 11 bases between. CDR1 SGHRS and CDR2 YFSETQ come from the germline V gene. This CDR3 comprises 14 residues. CDR3 sequence reads: CASSWTTGNQPQHF. Here the CDR3 DNA reads TGCGCCAGCAGCTGGACGACAGGAAATCAGCCCCAGCATTTT.

This clonotype is medium-sized in the sample. The CDR3 reads CATSDEGENQPQHF. CDR3 in DNA: TGTGCCACCAGTGATGAAGGTGAAAATCAGCCCCAGCATTTT. The J gene is TRBJ1-5, the V gene TRBV24-1; D remains unclear. The CDR3 extends over 14 amino acids. Trimming pared 3 bases from V and 4 bases from J, leaving 9 bases between. The germline CDR1 and CDR2 sequences are KGHDR and SFDVKD.

The chain links TRBV30 to TRBJ2-1; D is undetermined. CDR3 size: 13 residues. CDR1 GTSNPN and CDR2 SVGIG come from the germline V gene (reference sequence). V lost 0 bases, J lost 8 bases, and 11 bases lay in between. This CDR3 reads CAWSVESAYEQFF. In DNA, the CDR3 is TGTGCCTGGAGTGTGGAGTCCGCGTATGAGCAGTTCTTC.

A remark on this clonotype: Possible read error: a much larger clone is one base away. The CDR3 coding sequence is TGTGCCAACAGCTTAGACAATGAGCAGTTCTTC. Its protein is CANSLDNEQFF. V is TRBV7-2 and J is TRBJ2-1; D is uncertain. The V gene's germline CDR1 is SGHTA and CDR2 FQGNSA. The CDR3 sequence is 11 residues long.

Many counts were recorded for this clonotype. V gene TRBV27 combines with J gene TRBJ1-1, with D perhaps matching TRBD1 (6 bases). The CDR3 has 15 amino acids. The V end was cut by 5 bases, the J end by 0 bases, with 13 bases between. Looked up from germline, CDR1 is MNHEY and CDR2 is SMNVEV (reference sequence). CDR3 protein: CASSPTGWMNTEAFF. The CDR3 DNA reads as TGTGCCAGCAGTCCAACAGGGTGGATGAACACTGAAGCTTTCTTT.

The chain couples TRBV7-9 to TRBJ1-1, with unresolved D. The germline gives CDR1 SEHNR, CDR2 FQNEAQ (reference sequence). V was cut by 5 bases and J by 4 bases, with 8 bases left in between. The CDR3 extends over 12 amino acids. The CDR3 spells CASSQLATEAFF. CDR3 coding DNA: TGTGCCAGCAGCCAGTTAGCCACTGAAGCTTTCTTT.

This clonotype is deemed medium-sized. The J gene is TRBJ2-1, the V gene TRBV5-1; TRBD2 agrees at 8 bases. The length of the CDR3 is 16 residues. Looked up from germline, CDR1 is SGHRS and CDR2 is YFSETQ. The junction had 9 bases not matched to a gene; V was cut back by 4 bases and J by 3 bases. CDR3 protein: CASSMTGLDIYNEQFF. Here the CDR3 DNA reads TGCGCCAGCAGCATGACGGGACTAGACATCTACAATGAGCAGTTCTTC.

For the CDR3, the DNA is TGTGCCAGCAGTGAGGCGGGACTAGCGGAAATTAATGAGCAGTTCTTC. This translates into CASSEAGLAEINEQFF. This chain links TRBV28 with TRBJ2-1, with TRBD2 identical over 11 bases. The CDR3 length is 16 residues. V was pared by 5 bases and J by 7 bases, with 10 bases of the junction left unmatched. CDR1 is MDHEN, CDR2 SYDVKM, per germline.

In the case of this clonotype: Being one base from a much bigger clone, this may be a read error. The V call is TRBV3-1, the J call TRBJ2-1, with a tentative D call TRBD2 (6 bases). V gave up 0 bases and J gave up 10 bases, with 16 bases separating them. This CDR3 has 15 amino acids. Per germline, CDR1 LGHDT and CDR2 YNNKEL (reference sequence). The CDR3 DNA reads as TGTGCCAGCAGCCAAGAATTAGCGGCCTCCTACGAGCAGTTCTTC. It specifies CASSQELAASYEQFF.

This clonotype was seen many times. V is TRBV6-2 or TRBV6-3 and J is TRBJ2-7; possible D gene TRBD1, 5 bases. The CDR3 runs to 13 residues. V dropped 8 bases and J dropped 0 bases, with 11 bases sitting between them. Germline-derived CDR1 and CDR2 are MNHEY and SVGEGT. CDR3 bases: TGTGCCAGCCGGACATCGAGCTCCTACGAGCAGTACTTC. It yields the protein CASRTSSSYEQYF.

The genes are TRBV20-1 and TRBJ2-3; D gene ambiguous. Trimming took off 0 bases at V and 6 bases at J, with 13 bases between the two ends. Germline loops: CDR1 DFQATT, CDR2 SNEGSKA (reference sequence). The CDR3 extends over 14 amino acids. In nucleotides, the CDR3 is TGCAGTGCTAGAGATCGACCCTCCCCGGATACGCAGTATTTT. This gives the protein CSARDRPSPDTQYF.

This clonotype was seen at least ten times. CDR3 amino acids: CASSPRDTSYGYTF. The CDR3 DNA follows: TGTGCCAGCAGCCCCCGGGACACCAGCTATGGCTACACCTTC. V is TRBV11-3 and J is TRBJ1-2; D is perhaps TRBD1 (6 bases). The CDR3 loop spans 14 amino acids. CDR1 and CDR2 (germline): SGHNT, YENEEA. Trimming removed 5 bases from V and 4 bases from J, with 14 bases in between.

By share of the sample, this clonotype is medium-sized (0.01 to 0.1%). V usage is TRBV29-1 and J usage is TRBJ1-1; TRBD1 matches at 7 bases. Trimming at V came to 0 bases and at J to 3 bases, leaving 4 bases not matched to a gene. The CDR3 is 14 amino acids. Germline-derived CDR1 and CDR2 are SQVTM and ANQGSEA. CDR3 sequence: CSVEDTGAHTEAFF. In nucleotides, the CDR3 is TGCAGCGTTGAAGATACAGGGGCCCACACTGAAGCTTTCTTT.

The CDR3 region is CASSPSGIQETQYF. The DNA of the CDR3 is TGTGCCAGCTCACCTAGCGGGATCCAAGAGACCCAGTACTTC. The J gene is TRBJ2-5, the V gene TRBV18, with 8 positions matching TRBD2. The germline CDR1 and CDR2 sequences are KGHSH and LQKENI. The CDR3 has 14 residues. Trimming removed 3 bases from V and 1 base from J; junction bases left unmatched: 1.

As regards this clonotype: It may be a read error: a sequence one base away is much more abundant. V gene TRBV27 combines with J gene TRBJ2-4; D is ambiguous. The CDR3 runs 13 residues. Germline assignment: CDR1 MNHEY and CDR2 SMNVEV (reference sequence). Here the CDR3 reads CTSSYLAKNIQYF. In nucleotides, the CDR3 is TGTACCAGCAGTTATCTAGCCAAAAACATTCAGTACTTC.

This clonotype was seen ten or more times. J is TRBJ2-7 and V is TRBV7-2; D is tentatively TRBD1 or TRBD2 (5 bases each). CDR3 length equals 14 residues. Trimming stripped 1 base from V and 0 bases from J, with 7 bases between. Germline values: CDR1 SGHTA, CDR2 FQGNSA. The CDR3 here is CASSLEGRSYEQYF. As DNA, the CDR3 is TGTGCCAGCAGCTTAGAGGGACGCTCCTACGAGCAGTACTTC.

At least ten counts were recorded for this clonotype. This chain uses TRBV5-5 with TRBJ2-2; D unclear. The CDR3 spans 11 residues. The germline V gene encodes CDR1 SGHKS and CDR2 YYEKEE (reference sequence). Trimming removed 1 base from V and 6 bases from J, with 1 base in between. CDR3 protein: CASSLPGELFF. The DNA for the CDR3 is TGTGCCAGCAGCTTGCCCGGGGAGCTGTTTTTT.

This clonotype showed up many times. The V and J genes are TRBV7-9 and TRBJ2-7; 8 nucleotides line up with TRBD2. The CDR3 consists of 14 residues. The V gene end was trimmed by 6 bases and the J gene end by 3 bases; junction bases not matched to a gene: 7. CDR1 SEHNR and CDR2 FQNEAQ come from the germline V gene (reference sequence). CDR3 sequence reads: CASSFSGSGYEQYF. The CDR3 DNA reads as TGTGCCAGCAGTTTCAGCGGGAGTGGCTACGAGCAGTACTTC.

The rearrangement uses TRBV20-1 and TRBJ2-1, with D tentatively TRBD1 or TRBD2 (6 bases each). V lost 7 bases to trimming and J lost 1 base, with 11 bases between them. Germline CDR1 is DFQATT and CDR2 is SNEGSKA (reference sequence). This CDR3 is built from 13 residues. The DNA of the CDR3 is TGCAGTGTCAGGGGAGGTTCCTACAATGAGCAGTTCTTC. This codes for CSVRGGSYNEQFF.

This clonotype was seen a handful of times. The CDR3: CAWKWPHYEKLFF. As DNA, the CDR3 is TGTGCCTGGAAGTGGCCACATTATGAAAAACTGTTTTTT. This chain links TRBV30 with TRBJ1-4; D is ambiguous. Trimming took off 4 bases at V and 6 bases at J, with 12 bases between the two ends. The CDR3 covers 13 residues. Germline CDR1 GTSNPN, CDR2 SVGIG (reference sequence).

This clonotype was counted ten times or more. This chain connects TRBV12-3 or TRBV12-4 to TRBJ1-3; D might be TRBD1 (5 bases). The CDR3 loop spans 14 amino acids. V dropped 3 bases and J dropped 2 bases, with 8 bases sitting between them. CDR3 coding DNA: TGTGCCAGCAGTTTTATAGGGGCTGGAAACACCATATATTTT. Protein: CASSFIGAGNTIYF.

A few counts support this clonotype. The chain couples TRBV24-1 to TRBJ2-3, with a weak D call TRBD1 (6 bases). V lost 0 bases and J lost 2, with 14 bases in between. The CDR3 contains 17 residues. Germline CDR1 KGHDR, CDR2 SFDVKD. The CDR3 sequence: CATSDLPWTDNTDTQYF. The CDR3 DNA follows: TGTGCCACCAGTGATTTGCCCTGGACAGACAACACAGATACGCAGTATTTT.

This clonotype appeared many times. The chain couples TRBV7-9 to TRBJ2-5; perhaps TRBD1 as D (5 bases). CDR1 and CDR2 from the germline V gene are SEHNR and FQNEAQ (reference sequence). The ends were cut back, 3 bases at V and 3 bases at J, with 14 bases in the middle. CDR3 size: 15 residues. The CDR3 sequence is CASSFRQSSKETQYF. CDR3 bases: TGTGCCAGCAGCTTCCGACAGTCCTCCAAAGAGACCCAGTACTTC.

This clonotype was counted only a few times. The chain links TRBV7-2 to TRBJ2-6; D unclear. There are 17 residues in the CDR3. V dropped 0 bases and J dropped 3 bases, with 12 bases sitting between them. Germline CDR1 is SGHTA and CDR2 is FQGNSA. The CDR3 sequence is CASSLAATRGGANVLTF. The CDR3 region has the DNA TGTGCCAGCAGCTTAGCGGCGACCCGTGGTGGGGCCAACGTCCTGACTTTC.

In its sample, this clonotype ranks as medium-sized (0.01 to 0.1%). The CDR3, as DNA: TGTGCCAGCAGCTTAGAAGGGGGCCAGGCCAAAAACATTCAGTACTTC. Translated: CASSLEGGQAKNIQYF. The chain uses TRBV7-2 and TRBJ2-4; 7 bases are a match to TRBD1. Trimming removed 1 base from V and 1 base from J; junction bases left unmatched: 4. CDR3 length: 16 amino acids. Germline V gene lookup returns CDR1 SGHTA and CDR2 FQGNSA.